Below are 29 T cell receptor beta chains sequenced from a single sample in a study of T cells in Graves' hyperthyroidism and ophthalmopathy. From RNA transcripts, TCR beta CDR3 regions were amplified. The HTBI primer set drove a first-round RT-PCR of the TCR CDR3. TCRdb reprocessed the multiplex PCR reads via MiXCR and lists one record per CDR3 protein. The sample lists 540,000 or so distinct CDR3 sequences; about half were seen once. The source material was peripheral blood or thyroid tissue (not recorded which). Receptor source: an adult woman with Graves' disease, either hyperthyroidism or ophthalmopathy (not recorded which).

Many counts were recorded for this clonotype. The chain joins TRBV6-5 to TRBJ2-7; 8 bases match TRBD1. Looked up from germline, CDR1 is MNHEY and CDR2 is SVGAGI. CDR3 size: 14 residues. The ends lost 5 bases at V and 3 bases at J; junction bases unmatched: 6. The CDR3 is CASSDYTGGYEQYF. The CDR3 DNA reads TGTGCCAGCAGTGACTATACAGGGGGCTACGAGCAGTACTTC.

V usage is TRBV10-2 and J usage is TRBJ1-5, with D possibly TRBD1 on 5 matching bases. The CDR3 contains 16 residues. The germline V gene has CDR1 WSHSY and CDR2 SAAADI. V was cut by 6 bases and J by 9 bases, with 24 bases left in between. The CDR3 DNA follows: TGCGCCAGCAGCGCTGCCCGGGACGGCACCGGCCGGCCCCAGCATTTT. As protein: CASSAARDGTGRPQHF.

CDR3 sequence: CASSWDRGYEAFF. The CDR3 DNA is TGTGCCAGCAGCTGGGACAGGGGATATGAAGCTTTCTTT. The chain couples TRBV7-2 to TRBJ1-1; 10 bases are a match to TRBD1. Trimming cost V 4 bases and J 7 bases; bases outside gene matches: 3. CDR3 size: 13 residues. From germline, CDR1 is SGHTA and CDR2 FQGNSA.

This clonotype showed up many times. This chain links TRBV12-3 or TRBV12-4 with TRBJ2-2; TRBD1 agrees at 8 bases. Trimming at V came to 5 bases and at J to 4 bases, leaving 15 bases not matched to a gene. The CDR3 has 18 amino acids. The CDR3 protein is CASSQGAAGRGLTGELFF. In DNA form, the CDR3 reads TGTGCCAGCAGTCAGGGGGCGGCGGGAAGAGGTCTCACCGGGGAGCTGTTTTTT.

The chain joins TRBV10-3 to TRBJ1-5; D unresolved. V was pared by 4 bases and J by 6 bases, with 7 bases between. The CDR3 consists of 12 residues. Germline V gives CDR1 ENHRY, CDR2 SYGVKD. The chain's CDR3 is CAISGSGQPQHF. The DNA of the CDR3 is TGTGCCATCAGTGGCTCGGGTCAGCCCCAGCATTTT.

Notes on this clonotype: An end of the junction differs from the germline gene, which may be a read error. This chain connects TRBV5-1 to TRBJ1-2, with 7 bases matching TRBD1. In germline, CDR1 is SGHRS, CDR2 YFSETQ. This CDR3 region has 16 residues. The chain's CDR3 is CASSSYPGQINYGYTF. In DNA, the CDR3 is TGTGCCAGCAGCTCCTACCCGGGACAGATTAACTATGGCTACACCTTC.

This clonotype was picked up a small number of times. The chain couples TRBV10-3 to TRBJ2-5; 12 bases agree with TRBD1. The J segment lost 5 bases and the V segment lost 5 bases, leaving 12 bases of the junction unmatched. CDR3 length: 17 amino acids. Germline V gives CDR1 ENHRY, CDR2 SYGVKD. CDR3 sequence reads: CAISPGQGASVGETQYF. DNA for the CDR3: TGTGCCATCAGTCCGGGACAGGGGGCGTCGGTCGGTGAGACCCAGTACTTC.

Concerning this clonotype itself: One end of the junction is discordant with germline, which a read error may explain. The chain links TRBV7-7 to TRBJ1-2, with TRBD1 matching over 9 bases. This CDR3 contains 11 residues. Germline CDR1 is SSHAT and CDR2 is FNYEAQ (reference sequence). The CDR3 loop is CASSADRGNTF. For the CDR3, the DNA is TGTGCTAGCAGCGCGGACAGGGGAAACACCTTC.

This clonotype occurred many times. J is TRBJ1-5 and V is TRBV6-6, with no clear D. V was shortened by 6 bases and J by 5 bases, with 11 bases between the two germline ends. CDR1 and CDR2 (germline): MNHNY, SVGAGI (reference sequence). The CDR3 runs 13 residues. CDR3 sequence: CASSMVSYQPQHF. The DNA of the CDR3 is TGTGCCAGCAGCATGGTCTCGTATCAGCCCCAGCATTTT.

The V and J genes are TRBV10-3 and TRBJ2-7, with 16 positions matching TRBD2. With the DNA end fitting TRBJ2-1 better, the J assignment may be wrong. Looked up from germline, CDR1 is ENHRY and CDR2 is SYGVKD. The CDR3 runs 15 residues. CDR3 coding DNA: TGTGCCATCAGGGGGACTAGCGGGAGGGGGGATGAGCAGTTCTTC. It translates to CAIRGTSGRGDEQFF.

The V and J genes are TRBV5-6 and TRBJ1-4, with D tentatively TRBD1 (5 bases). Germline loops: CDR1 SGHDT, CDR2 YYEEEE. Trimming shortened V by 4 bases and J by 8 bases, and 15 bases separated the two germline ends. The CDR3 consists of 14 residues. The CDR3 protein is CASSRGWGREKLFF. The CDR3 DNA follows: TGTGCCAGCAGCCGCGGGTGGGGCCGGGAAAAACTGTTTTTT. The variable domain in full, completed from reference TRBV5-6 and TRBJ1-4, reads DAGVTQSPTHLIKTRGQQVTLRCSPKSGHDTVSWYQQALGQGPQFIFQYYEEEERQRGNFPDRFSGHQFPNYSSELNVNALLLGDSALYLCASSRGWGREKLFFGSGTQLSVL.

V and J are TRBV6-5 and TRBJ1-1; 7 nucleotides align to TRBD1. There are 16 residues in the CDR3. Germline V CDR1 and CDR2: MNHEY, SVGAGI. Trimming took 2 bases from V and 0 from J; bases not matched to a gene: 6. The DNA of the CDR3 is TGTGCCAGCAGTTACGGGCAGGGGGTAATGAACACTGAAGCTTTCTTT. Amino acid sequence: CASSYGQGVMNTEAFF.

In this sample, this clonotype turned up many times. The rearrangement links TRBV20-1 to TRBJ1-3, with D maybe TRBD1 (6 bases). The CDR3 loop spans 13 amino acids. Deletions cut 4 bases from V and 5 bases from J, with 12 bases between. Germline V gene lookup returns CDR1 DFQATT and CDR2 SNEGSKA (reference sequence). The CDR3 reads CSATPGDRNTIYF. CDR3 coding DNA: TGCAGTGCTACCCCCGGGGACAGAAACACCATATATTTT.

This clonotype was observed at least ten times. The chain links TRBV6-1 to TRBJ1-5, with unresolved D. CDR3 length: 14 amino acids. Deletions cut 6 bases from V and 4 bases from J, with 13 bases between. Germline CDR1 and CDR2: MNHNS and SASEGT. In nucleotides, the CDR3 is TGTGCCAGCAGACCCGCGGCAGGTAATCAGCCCCAGCATTTT. Translation: CASRPAAGNQPQHF.

The table lists this clonotype with many counts. The chain couples TRBV7-9 to TRBJ2-2; the match to TRBD1 covers 8 bases. Germline V CDR1 and CDR2: SEHNR, FQNEAQ (reference sequence). The V gene end was trimmed by 5 bases and the J gene end by 7 bases; junction bases not matched to a gene: 3. The CDR3 has 13 residues. CDR3 sequence: CASSRTGIGELFF. The CDR3 DNA reads TGTGCCAGCAGCCGGACAGGGATCGGGGAGCTGTTTTTT.

V and J are TRBV5-1 and TRBJ2-7, with TRBD1 identical over 7 bases. The CDR3 is made up of 14 amino acids. Germline CDR1 reads SGHRS; CDR2 reads YFSETQ. V gave up 4 bases and J gave up 2 bases; unmatched junction bases: 6. The CDR3, as DNA: TGCGCCAGCAGCCAGGACAGGAGTGCCTACGAGCAGTACTTC. Translation gives CASSQDRSAYEQYF. The full variable domain, in which reference TRBV5-1 and TRBJ2-7 provide the parts outside the CDR3, is KAGVTQTPRYLIKTRGQQVTLSCSPISGHRSVSWYQQTPGQGLQFLFEYFSETQRNKGNFPGRFSGRQFSNSRSEMNVSTLELGDSALYLCASSQDRSAYEQYFGPGTRLTVT.

This clonotype was observed many times. The rearrangement links TRBV20-1 to TRBJ1-4, with TRBD1 matching 10 bases. The CDR3 contains 16 residues. CDR1 and CDR2 from the germline V gene are DFQATT and SNEGSKA (reference sequence). The trim removed 5 bases at V and 6 bases at J, leaving 12 bases unmatched. The CDR3 DNA reads as TGCAGTGCTCCCCACCGGGGACAGGGGTTGGATGAAAAACTGTTTTTT. This sequence encodes CSAPHRGQGLDEKLFF.

This clonotype was picked up a small number of times. This chain links TRBV5-6 with TRBJ1-3, with D perhaps matching TRBD1 (5 bases). V was pared by 1 base and J by 2 bases, with 7 bases between. This CDR3 has 14 residues. Germline-derived CDR1 and CDR2 are SGHDT and YYEEEE. This CDR3 is CASSLRGAGNTIYF. The DNA of the CDR3 is TGTGCCAGCAGCTTGAGGGGCGCTGGAAACACCATATATTTT.

This clonotype was counted ten times or more. The CDR3 sequence is CASSATENTEAFF. CDR3 bases: TGTGCCAGCAGTGCGACGGAGAACACTGAAGCTTTCTTT. The chain employs TRBV6-1 and TRBJ1-1; D ambiguous. The ends were cut back, 4 bases at V and 1 base at J, with 7 bases in the middle. Looked up from germline, CDR1 is MNHNS and CDR2 is SASEGT. CDR3 length: 13 amino acids.

This clonotype was picked up a small number of times. The rearrangement uses TRBV2 and TRBJ2-2; no clear D gene. Germline loops: CDR1 SNHLY, CDR2 FYNNEI. Between the trimmed V and J ends, which lost 4 bases and 6 bases, there was a span of 6 bases. The CDR3 sequence is 12 residues long. In DNA, the CDR3 is TGTGCCAGCAGTGCCCGCTCCGGGGAGCTGTTTTTT. Translating it yields CASSARSGELFF.

This clonotype was seen repeatedly, ten times or more. J is TRBJ1-2 and V is TRBV2; 7 bases are shared with TRBD1. Germline trimming cut 9 bases from V and 7 bases from J; bases unmatched to any gene: 14. The CDR3 is 14 amino acids. Germline V gene data show CDR1 as SNHLY and CDR2 as FYNNEI. DNA for the CDR3: TGTGCCAGACTGGGGACAGCCAGGAGGGTTGGCTACACCTTC. This sequence encodes CARLGTARRVGYTF.

The chain couples TRBV20-1 to TRBJ1-5; unclear D gene. This CDR3 comprises 13 residues. Trimming took 2 bases from V and 5 from J, leaving 10 bases between them. Germline V gene lookup returns CDR1 DFQATT and CDR2 SNEGSKA (reference sequence). CDR3 protein: CSARWPGHQPQHF. The CDR3 DNA sequence: TGCAGTGCTAGATGGCCAGGTCATCAGCCCCAGCATTTT.

This chain joins TRBV11-2 and TRBJ1-1; no definite D call. CDR1 and CDR2 (germline): SGHAT, FQNNGV. V was pared by 7 bases and J by 5 bases, with 17 bases between. The CDR3 spans 14 residues. This chain's CDR3 is CASTYPGRRTEAFF. The DNA of the CDR3 is TGTGCCAGCACCTACCCCGGGAGGCGGACTGAAGCTTTCTTT. Full variable domain (rest looked up from reference TRBV11-2 and TRBJ1-1): EAGVAQSPRYKIIEKRQSVAFWCNPISGHATLYWYQQILGQGPKLLIQFQNNGVVDDSQLPKDRFSAERLKGVDSTLKIQPAKLEDSAVYLCASTYPGRRTEAFFGQGTRLTVV.

The chain uses TRBV2 and TRBJ2-7, with D uncertain. This CDR3 spans 10 amino acids. In germline, CDR1 is SNHLY, CDR2 FYNNEI. Written as DNA, the CDR3 is TGTGCAGGGCCTGCCTACGAGCAGTACTTC. It is translated as CAGPAYEQYF.

There are many counts of this clonotype. The CDR3 DNA is TGTGCCAGCAGTGCGGGGAGGGGCACTGAAGCTTTCTTT. It translates to CASSAGRGTEAFF. The V gene is TRBV2, the J gene TRBJ1-1; the D gene is possibly TRBD1 (5 bases). Trimming took 4 bases from V and 4 from J, leaving 10 bases between them. Germline V gene lookup returns CDR1 SNHLY and CDR2 FYNNEI. The CDR3 loop spans 13 amino acids.

This chain links TRBV11-2 with TRBJ1-2; TRBD1 matches 9 bases. From germline, CDR1 is SGHAT and CDR2 FQNNGV. V was clipped by 7 bases and J by 4 bases; unmatched bases: 10. This CDR3 comprises 15 residues. The CDR3 sequence is CASTKGGDRVYGYTF. DNA of the CDR3: TGTGCCAGCACCAAAGGGGGGGACAGGGTCTATGGCTACACCTTC.

V is TRBV7-2 and J is TRBJ2-7; 7 nucleotides match TRBD1. CDR3 length: 13 residues. Germline V gene lookup returns CDR1 SGHTA and CDR2 FQGNSA. V was clipped by 5 bases and J by 7 bases; unmatched bases: 8. DNA for the CDR3: TGTGCCAGCAGCCTCCGGACAGGCCAGGAGCAGTACTTC. Amino acid sequence: CASSLRTGQEQYF.

Of note for this clonotype: Germline is not matched at one junction end, which may reflect a read error. The rearrangement uses TRBV2 and TRBJ1-5, with 10 bases aligning to TRBD1. Germline CDR1 and CDR2: SNHLY and FYNNEI. The CDR3 length is 16 residues. The CDR3 DNA follows: TGTGCCTGCAGTGCTATACCGGGACAGGGGAATCAGCCCCAGCATTTT. Translating gives CACSAIPGQGNQPQHF.

J is TRBJ1-2 and V is TRBV5-6, with TRBD1 as a possible D gene (5 bases). This CDR3 spans 14 amino acids. Germline values: CDR1 SGHDT, CDR2 YYEEEE. V lost 2 bases, J lost 4 bases, and 12 bases lay in between. CDR3 sequence reads: CASSFEGHVYGYTF. The CDR3 coding sequence is TGTGCCAGCAGCTTTGAAGGACACGTCTATGGCTACACCTTC.